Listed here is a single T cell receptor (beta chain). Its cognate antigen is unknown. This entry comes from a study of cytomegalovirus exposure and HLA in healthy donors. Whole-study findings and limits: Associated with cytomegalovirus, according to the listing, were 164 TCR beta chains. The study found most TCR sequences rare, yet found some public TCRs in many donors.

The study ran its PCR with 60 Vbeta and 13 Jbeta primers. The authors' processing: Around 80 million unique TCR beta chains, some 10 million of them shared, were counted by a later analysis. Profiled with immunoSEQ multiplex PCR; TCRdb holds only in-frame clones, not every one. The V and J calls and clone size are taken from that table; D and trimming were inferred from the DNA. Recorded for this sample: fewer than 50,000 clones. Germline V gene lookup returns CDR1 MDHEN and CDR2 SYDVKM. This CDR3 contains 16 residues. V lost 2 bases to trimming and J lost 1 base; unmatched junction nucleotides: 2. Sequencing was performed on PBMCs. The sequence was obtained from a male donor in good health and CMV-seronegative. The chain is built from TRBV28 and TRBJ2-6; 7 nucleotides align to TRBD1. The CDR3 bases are TGTGCCAGCAGTTTAGGGACAGTATCTGGGGCCAACGTCCTGACTTTC. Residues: CASSLGTVSGANVLTF.